These 32 T cell receptor beta chains came from one sample sequenced in a study of cytomegalovirus exposure and HLA in healthy donors (dated by TCRdb to 2016 to 2017). Library prep was done by the immunoSEQ multiplex PCR assay. The multiplex PCR relied on a mix of 60 forward primers for TCR Vbeta segments and 13 reverse primers for TCR Jbeta segments. TCRdb's version of the immuneACCESS table is confined to in-frame rearrangements and falls short of the full clone set. An unresolved V gene accounts for under half of the shortfall where checked; the remainder is of unknown origin. This sample lists 150,000 to 200,000 clones; approximately 86% were detected once. The ten largest clonotypes hold 1.5% to 2% of the sample. The sequencing input was PBMCs. Receptors were obtained from a woman aged 18-29 years in good health and CMV-seronegative.

The J gene is TRBJ2-7, the V gene TRBV11-2; weak D call: TRBD2 (5 bases). The CDR3 sequence is 14 residues long. CDR1 and CDR2 from the germline V gene are SGHAT and FQNNGV. Trimming removed 0 bases at V and 5 bases at J, with 11 bases between. CDR3 sequence: CASSLEAGRNEQYF. CDR3 sequence (DNA): TGTGCCAGCAGCTTAGAGGCGGGCCGAAACGAGCAGTACTTC.

The chain uses TRBV28 and TRBJ2-7, with D possibly being TRBD2 (6 bases). The germline CDR1 and CDR2 sequences are MDHEN and SYDVKM. CDR3 size: 14 residues. V lost 3 bases and J lost 5, with 14 bases in between. The CDR3 DNA sequence: TGTGCCAGCAGTTTTGTCGGGGGAACCCACGAGCAGTACTTC. Protein: CASSFVGGTHEQYF.

The chain links TRBV7-9 to TRBJ2-7; 12 bases agree with TRBD1. V lost 5 bases, J lost 6 bases, and 5 bases stayed unmatched. Germline loops: CDR1 SEHNR, CDR2 FQNEAQ (reference sequence). This CDR3 has 14 residues. DNA for the CDR3: TGTGCCAGCAGCCCACCGGGACAGGGGGCCGAGCAGTACTTC. It encodes CASSPPGQGAEQYF.

The chain recombines TRBV28 with TRBJ2-5; 9 bases align to TRBD2. The J segment lost 7 bases and the V segment lost 8 bases, leaving 2 bases of the junction unmatched. The CDR3 is 11 amino acids. CDR1 and CDR2 (germline): MDHEN, SYDVKM. CDR3 DNA: TGTGCCAGCGGGCGGGGGGGGACCCAGTACTTC. Translating gives CASGRGGTQYF.

The chain combines TRBV9 with TRBJ2-3; 9 nucleotides align to TRBD2. Germline V lookup: CDR1 SGDLS, CDR2 YYNGEE. This CDR3 is 15 amino acids long. The V and J ends lost 4 bases and 1 base, in that order; junction bases with no gene match: 4. The CDR3 DNA reads TGTGCCAGCAGCTCTAGCGGGATAGGCACAGATACGCAGTATTTT. Translating gives CASSSSGIGTDTQYF.

The chain has TRBV7-4 and TRBJ1-1; a weak D match, TRBD1 (5 bases). V was pared by 5 bases and J by 6 bases, with 13 bases between. This CDR3 is 13 amino acids long. Germline CDR1 SGHVT, CDR2 SQSDAQ. The CDR3 coding sequence is TGTGCCAGCAGCCTTATCTGGGGCCCTGAAGCTTTCTTT. Its protein is CASSLIWGPEAFF.

The chain joins TRBV5-6 to TRBJ1-2, with 10 nucleotides matching TRBD1. The CDR3 consists of 13 residues. The germline CDR1 and CDR2 sequences are SGHDT and YYEEEE. Trimming at V came to 6 bases and at J to 8 bases, leaving 7 bases not matched to a gene. This CDR3 reads CASTGQGERGYTF. In nucleotides, the CDR3 is TGTGCCAGCACCGGACAGGGGGAGAGGGGCTACACCTTC. The whole variable domain, remainder taken from reference TRBV5-6 and TRBJ1-2, is DAGVTQSPTHLIKTRGQQVTLRCSPKSGHDTVSWYQQALGQGPQFIFQYYEEEERQRGNFPDRFSGHQFPNYSSELNVNALLLGDSALYLCASTGQGERGYTFGSGTRLTVV.

The chain has TRBV29-1 and TRBJ1-1, with 10 bases aligning to TRBD1. J gave up 5 bases and V 2 bases, and 8 bases lay outside the gene matches. CDR1 and CDR2 (germline): SQVTM, ANQGSEA. This CDR3 has 15 residues. The CDR3 here is CSVENRTGGWTEAFF. The CDR3 coding sequence is TGCAGCGTTGAAAATCGGACAGGGGGGTGGACTGAAGCTTTCTTT.

The rearrangement joins TRBV6-5 to TRBJ2-7; no reliable D call. From germline, CDR1 is MNHEY and CDR2 SVGAGI. V dropped 6 bases and J dropped 6 bases, with 15 bases sitting between them. There are 13 residues in the CDR3. DNA for the CDR3: TGTGCCAGCAGCCCCGACATGTTCCTCGAGCAGTACTTC. Protein product: CASSPDMFLEQYF.

This chain connects TRBV11-2 to TRBJ2-1; D gene unclear. V was trimmed by 0 bases and J by 7 bases, leaving 10 bases between them. The germline gives CDR1 SGHAT, CDR2 FQNNGV. This CDR3 has 14 amino acids. The CDR3 spells CASSLDLGSNEQFF. The CDR3 DNA reads as TGTGCCAGCAGCTTAGATCTAGGAAGTAATGAGCAGTTCTTC.

The rearrangement links TRBV27 to TRBJ2-7, with 8 nucleotides matching TRBD1. The germline gives CDR1 MNHEY, CDR2 SMNVEV (reference sequence). There are 15 residues in the CDR3. V shed 5 bases and J 6 bases; nucleotides not matched to a gene: 12. As DNA, the CDR3 is TGTGCCAGCAGTCGAGGGACAGGCCCAATCCTCGAGCAGTACTTC. Its protein product is CASSRGTGPILEQYF.

The chain recombines TRBV19 with TRBJ1-1, with 7 bases identical to TRBD1. The V gene end was trimmed by 5 bases and the J gene end by 4 bases; junction bases not matched to a gene: 1. This CDR3 region has 12 residues. Germline V gives CDR1 LNHDA, CDR2 SQIVND (reference sequence). In DNA form, the CDR3 reads TGTGCCAGTAGTCACAGGGGCACTGAAGCTTTCTTT. Amino acids: CASSHRGTEAFF.

V gene TRBV10-1 combines with J gene TRBJ2-7, with 8 bases aligning to TRBD1. This CDR3 region has 14 residues. The V gene end was trimmed by 4 bases and the J gene end by 9 bases; junction bases not matched to a gene: 11. Germline V gives CDR1 WNHNN, CDR2 SYGVQD (reference sequence). CDR3 nucleotide sequence: TGCGCCAGCAGTGCAGGGACAGGCCGCCCCGGGCAGTACTTC. It codes for CASSAGTGRPGQYF.

This clone appeared once. The chain has TRBV28 and TRBJ1-1; D is unclear. The CDR3 is made up of 12 amino acids. CDR1 and CDR2 from the germline V gene are MDHEN and SYDVKM. V was shortened by 5 bases and J by 5 bases, with 9 bases between the two germline ends. In DNA, the CDR3 is TGTGCCAGCAGTCTAATAACGACTGAAGCTTTCTTT. This codes for CASSLITTEAFF.

The V call is TRBV5-1, the J call TRBJ1-4; D possibly corresponds to TRBD1 (5 bases). The length of the CDR3 is 16 residues. Trimming took 3 bases from V and 5 from J, leaving 17 bases between them. Germline CDR1 is SGHRS and CDR2 is YFSETQ. CDR3 nucleotides: TGCGCCAGCAGCTCCGGACACAGTGCCGGGAATGAAAAACTGTTTTTT. Protein product: CASSSGHSAGNEKLFF.

This chain links TRBV29-1 with TRBJ1-1; no reliable D call. The CDR3 length is 13 residues. V lost 3 bases to trimming and J lost 6 bases, with 14 bases between them. Germline-derived CDR1 and CDR2 are SQVTM and ANQGSEA. This CDR3 is CSVDGIGSAEAFF. The CDR3 nucleotides are TGCAGCGTTGATGGGATTGGGAGCGCTGAAGCTTTCTTT.

This chain joins TRBV7-6 and TRBJ1-1; 7 positions agree with TRBD1. Losses at the gene ends were 2 bases for V and 0 bases for J; bases not matched to a gene: 6. CDR3 size: 16 residues. Germline V gene sequence: CDR1 SGHVS, CDR2 FNYEAQ. Here the CDR3 DNA reads TGTGCCAGCAGCTTAACCCCGGACAGGTTGAACACTGAAGCTTTCTTT. As protein: CASSLTPDRLNTEAFF.

This clone was detected a few times. The chain joins TRBV19 to TRBJ1-1, with 7 bases identical to TRBD1. Germline trimming cut 6 bases from V and 1 base from J; bases unmatched to any gene: 2. Germline loops: CDR1 LNHDA, CDR2 SQIVND (reference sequence). The CDR3 loop spans 13 amino acids. In DNA form, the CDR3 reads TGTGCCAGTAGGGAGGGGGCGAACACTGAAGCTTTCTTT. Its protein is CASREGANTEAFF.

V and J are TRBV10-3 and TRBJ2-2, with TRBD1 identical over 7 bases. The CDR3 covers 16 residues. Trimming removed 3 bases from V and 0 bases from J; junction bases left unmatched: 4. CDR1 is ENHRY and CDR2 is SYGVKD in the germline V gene. This CDR3 is CAISDTGASNTGELFF. The CDR3 DNA follows: TGTGCCATCAGTGACACAGGGGCGTCGAACACCGGGGAGCTGTTTTTT.

A word on this clone: One junction end disagrees with the germline gene, perhaps due to a read error. The chain uses TRBV7-9 and TRBJ2-7; 8 bases map to TRBD2. The CDR3 covers 15 residues. Germline V lookup: CDR1 SEHNR, CDR2 FQNEAQ (reference sequence). In DNA, the CDR3 is TGTTCCAGCAGCTTGGGGCCGGGACTAGCCTACGAGCAGTACTTC. Its protein product is CSSSLGPGLAYEQYF.

This chain connects TRBV27 to TRBJ1-1; TRBD1 matches at 8 bases. The trim removed 2 bases at V and 5 bases at J, leaving 7 bases unmatched. Germline CDR1 MNHEY, CDR2 SMNVEV (reference sequence). The CDR3 consists of 15 residues. CDR3 sequence: CASSLGYTGGTEAFF. The CDR3 DNA is TGTGCCAGCAGTTTAGGATATACAGGGGGGACTGAAGCTTTCTTT.

This clone showed up just once. The chain combines TRBV5-1 with TRBJ2-7, with D perhaps matching TRBD2 (6 bases). Trimming shortened V by 0 bases and J by 2 bases, and 12 bases separated the two germline ends. Germline CDR1 reads SGHRS; CDR2 reads YFSETQ. CDR3 length: 15 amino acids. CDR3 in DNA: TGCGCCAGCAGCTTGGTTTTTTCGGGAGCCTACGAGCAGTACTTC. Its translation: CASSLVFSGAYEQYF. Complete variable domain (other parts from reference TRBV5-1 and TRBJ2-7): KAGVTQTPRYLIKTRGQQVTLSCSPISGHRSVSWYQQTPGQGLQFLFEYFSETQRNKGNFPGRFSGRQFSNSRSEMNVSTLELGDSALYLCASSLVFSGAYEQYFGPGTRLTVT.

DNA of the CDR3: TGTGCCAGCAGTGAATTTAGGCAGGGAGGTGAAAAACTGTTTTTT. Its translation: CASSEFRQGGEKLFF. The chain uses TRBV6-1 and TRBJ1-4; tentatively, D is TRBD1 (5 bases). The germline V gene has CDR1 MNHNS and CDR2 SASEGT. The CDR3 runs to 15 residues. V lost 2 bases to trimming and J lost 7 bases, with 14 bases between them.

The chain joins TRBV28 to TRBJ1-2, with 8 nucleotides matching TRBD1. CDR3 length: 14 residues. Germline V gene data show CDR1 as MDHEN and CDR2 as SYDVKM. With 4 bases clipped from V and 2 bases from J, the junction kept 3 bases outside the gene matches. This CDR3 reads CASSSRTGNYGYTF. In DNA, the CDR3 is TGTGCCAGCAGTTCCCGGACAGGGAACTATGGCTACACCTTC.

V usage is TRBV19 and J usage is TRBJ2-7; 7 nucleotides line up with TRBD2. The germline V gene has CDR1 LNHDA and CDR2 SQIVND (reference sequence). The V segment lost 5 bases and the J segment 2 bases; nucleotides outside the gene matches: 15. This CDR3 is built from 17 residues. The CDR3, as DNA: TGTGCCAGTAGTCCTGCCCTTGGGGGGGGAAACCCCTACGAGCAGTACTTC. It translates to CASSPALGGGNPYEQYF.

The chain joins TRBV2 to TRBJ2-1, with 10 bases fitting TRBD1. Looked up from germline, CDR1 is SNHLY and CDR2 is FYNNEI. The CDR3 contains 17 residues. Germline trimming cut 4 bases from V and 4 bases from J; bases unmatched to any gene: 10. The CDR3 bases are TGTGCCAGCAGTGTTATCCGACGGACAGGGGGGTACAATGAGCAGTTCTTC. Translation: CASSVIRRTGGYNEQFF.

The chain couples TRBV6-5 to TRBJ2-7, with 11 bases aligning to TRBD2. J lost 8 bases, V lost 2 bases, and 11 bases had no gene match. CDR1 is MNHEY and CDR2 is SVGAGI in the germline V gene. The CDR3 contains 16 residues. Here the CDR3 reads CASSYGTSGLNSKQYF. CDR3 coding DNA: TGTGCCAGCAGTTACGGGACTAGCGGACTCAATAGCAAGCAGTACTTC.

The chain carries TRBV2 and TRBJ1-1; tentatively, D is TRBD1 (5 bases). Germline assignment: CDR1 SNHLY and CDR2 FYNNEI. V dropped 3 bases and J dropped 3 bases, with 11 bases sitting between them. This CDR3 contains 14 residues. This CDR3 is CASSDRGGDTEAFF. DNA of the CDR3: TGTGCCAGCAGTGATCGGGGCGGGGACACTGAAGCTTTCTTT.

The V gene is TRBV28, the J gene TRBJ2-7; 9 nucleotides match TRBD1. After removal of 5 bases from V and 4 bases from J, the junction contained 9 bases not matched to a gene. The CDR3 extends over 15 amino acids. CDR1 and CDR2 (germline): MDHEN, SYDVKM. CDR3: CASSDLPGQGYEQYF. CDR3 sequence (DNA): TGTGCCAGCAGTGACCTACCGGGACAGGGTTACGAGCAGTACTTC.

The CDR3 reads CASSPGGGHEQYF. The CDR3 region has the DNA TGTGCCAGCAGCCCCGGGGGGGGCCACGAGCAGTACTTC. V is TRBV7-2 and J is TRBJ2-7; 8 nucleotides agree with TRBD2. V shed 5 bases, J shed 5 bases, and the junction held 5 bases outside the gene matches. The CDR3 is 13 residues long. Germline V gene sequence: CDR1 SGHTA, CDR2 FQGNSA. The variable domain in full, completed from reference TRBV7-2 and TRBJ2-7, reads GAGVSQSPSNKVTEKGKDVELRCDPISGHTALYWYRQSLGQGLEFLIYFQGNSAPDKSGLPSDRFSAERTGGSVSTLTIQRTQQEDSAVYLCASSPGGGHEQYFGPGTRLTVT.

V is TRBV30 and J is TRBJ2-1; 16 positions match TRBD2. CDR1 and CDR2 from the germline V gene are GTSNPN and SVGIG (reference sequence). The V and J ends lost 4 bases and 9 bases, in that order; junction bases with no gene match: 3. CDR3 length: 14 amino acids. CDR3 nucleotide sequence: TGTGCCTGGAAGGGACTAGCGGGGGGGGGTGAGCAGTTCTTC. This sequence encodes CAWKGLAGGGEQFF.

CDR3 region: CAWREIVGTGDQPQHF. For the CDR3, the DNA is TGTGCCTGGAGGGAGATCGTCGGGACAGGTGATCAGCCCCAGCATTTT. The chain combines TRBV30 with TRBJ1-5; 8 nucleotides match TRBD1. This CDR3 has 16 residues. CDR1 GTSNPN and CDR2 SVGIG come from the germline V gene (reference sequence). With V trimmed by 3 bases and J by 5 bases, 12 bases remained unmatched. The full variable domain, rest sourced from reference TRBV30 and TRBJ1-5, is SQTIHQWPATLVQPVGSPLSLECTVEGTSNPNLYWYRQAAGRGLQLLFYSVGIGQISSEVPQNLSASRPQDRQFILSSKKLLLSDSGFYLCAWREIVGTGDQPQHFGDGTRLSIL.